The rows below give T cell receptor beta chains drawn from one sample of a study of blood T cell repertoires in COVID-19. Sequencing used immunoSEQ multiplex PCR; TCRdb keeps in-frame clones, though not all of them. The data show roughly 400,000 clones, roughly 90% seen once. The sample taken for sequencing was PBMCs or T cells enriched from blood (not recorded which). The source of these receptors is a woman aged 40 to 49 with acute COVID-19. Each CDR3 is given with its conserved first and last residue. A D gene is named only where the DNA matches it firmly. Clone size is shown for a subset of rows, as once, few, many or a class of expanded clone.

v_gene: TRBV10-3
len: 15
j_gene: TRBJ2-3
abundance: -
d_gene: TRBD1
CDR3nt: TGTGCCATCAGTGCCGACAGGGGGGGGACAGATACGCAGTATTTT
CDR3aa: CAISADRGGTDTQYF

v_gene: TRBV11-2
len: 12
j_gene: TRBJ1-1
abundance: -
d_gene: -
CDR3nt: TGTGCCAGCAGCTTAGCTCAGGGATCAGCTTTCTTT
CDR3aa: CASSLAQGSAFF

v_gene: TRBV27
len: 15
j_gene: TRBJ1-2
abundance: few
d_gene: -
CDR3nt: TGTGCCAGCAGTTTTGTCGGGGGGCCCCCCTATGGCTACACCTTC
CDR3aa: CASSFVGGPPYGYTF

v_gene: TRBV19
len: 14
j_gene: TRBJ1-2
abundance: -
d_gene: -
CDR3nt: TGTGCCAGTAGTCAGGGTCCTCCTAACTATGGCTACACCTTC
CDR3aa: CASSQGPPNYGYTF

v_gene: TRBV19
len: 14
j_gene: TRBJ1-5
abundance: few
d_gene: TRBD1
CDR3nt: TGTGCCAGTAGTGACAGGGGCGGTATTCAGCCCCAGCATTTT
CDR3aa: CASSDRGGIQPQHF

v_gene: TRBV7-7
len: 15
j_gene: TRBJ2-5
abundance: -
d_gene: TRBD1
CDR3nt: TGTGCCAGCAGCTTAGCCCCGGGACAGGGAGAGACCCAGTACTTC
CDR3aa: CASSLAPGQGETQYF

v_gene: TRBV7-8
len: 15
j_gene: TRBJ1-2
abundance: -
d_gene: -
CDR3nt: TGTGCCAGCAGCCGAGAGCGGGGGAAAAGCTATGGCTACACCTTC
CDR3aa: CASSRERGKSYGYTF

v_gene: TRBV5-6
len: 15
j_gene: TRBJ1-4
abundance: -
d_gene: -
CDR3nt: TGTGCCAGCAGCTTGACAGGGTTTACTAATGAAAAACTGTTTTTT
CDR3aa: CASSLTGFTNEKLFF

v_gene: TRBV4-1
len: 14
j_gene: TRBJ1-3
abundance: -
d_gene: TRBD1
CDR3nt: TGCGCCAGCAGCCTCAGGACAGGAGGCAACACCATATATTTT
CDR3aa: CASSLRTGGNTIYF

v_gene: TRBV5-1
len: 15
j_gene: TRBJ1-1
abundance: -
d_gene: -
CDR3nt: TGCGCCAGCAGCTTGACCGACAGTTCCCGAACTGAAGCTTTCTTT
CDR3aa: CASSLTDSSRTEAFF

v_gene: TRBV11-3
len: 13
j_gene: TRBJ1-2
abundance: -
d_gene: -
CDR3nt: TGTGCCAGCGGGCCGGGAACTAACTATGGCTACACCTTC
CDR3aa: CASGPGTNYGYTF

v_gene: TRBV4-2
len: 15
j_gene: TRBJ1-2
abundance: -
d_gene: -
CDR3nt: TGTGCCAGCAGCCAAGATGAGGCCCAAAAGGATGGCTACACCTTC
CDR3aa: CASSQDEAQKDGYTF

v_gene: TRBV2
len: 15
j_gene: TRBJ1-6
abundance: few
d_gene: TRBD1
CDR3nt: TGTGCCAGCAGTGAGCGGCGGGACAGAAATTCACCCCTCCACTTT
CDR3aa: CASSERRDRNSPLHF

v_gene: TRBV5-8
len: 13
j_gene: TRBJ1-6
abundance: -
d_gene: TRBD1
CDR3nt: TGTGCCAGCATCCGAACAGGGGGATCACCCCTCCACTTT
CDR3aa: CASIRTGGSPLHF

v_gene: TRBV3-1/TRBV3-2
len: 20
j_gene: TRBJ1-1
abundance: -
d_gene: TRBD1
CDR3nt: TGTGCCAGCAGCCCCAGATTAAGCGGGTCAGTTCCTGGGACAGGGGGCATAGCTTTCTTT
CDR3aa: CASSPRLSGSVPGTGGIAFF

v_gene: TRBV5-4
len: 14
j_gene: TRBJ1-2
abundance: -
d_gene: -
CDR3nt: TGTGCCAGCAGCGGGGGGGGTCAGGACTATGGCTACACCTTC
CDR3aa: CASSGGGQDYGYTF

v_gene: TRBV5-5
len: 13
j_gene: TRBJ2-5
abundance: -
d_gene: -
CDR3nt: TGTGCCAGCAGCTTGGGGTCAGAAGAGACCCAGTACTTC
CDR3aa: CASSLGSEETQYF

v_gene: TRBV15
len: 15
j_gene: TRBJ2-5
abundance: few
d_gene: TRBD2
CDR3nt: TGTGCCACCGGAGAGCGGGGGACCAACCAAGAGACCCAGTACTTC
CDR3aa: CATGERGTNQETQYF

v_gene: TRBV11-2
len: 13
j_gene: TRBJ1-2
abundance: -
d_gene: -
CDR3nt: TGTGCCAGCAGCTCAGGGGAGGGCTATGGCTACACCTTC
CDR3aa: CASSSGEGYGYTF

v_gene: TRBV5-4
len: 15
j_gene: TRBJ2-2
abundance: -
d_gene: -
CDR3nt: TGTGCCAGCAGCTTGGACAGGGGAGGAACCGGGGAGCTGTTTTTT
CDR3aa: CASSLDRGGTGELFF

v_gene: TRBV7-8
len: 14
j_gene: TRBJ1-2
abundance: -
d_gene: -
CDR3nt: TGTGCCAGCAGCTTAGCACAGCTACCTTATGGCTACACCTTC
CDR3aa: CASSLAQLPYGYTF

v_gene: TRBV5-1
len: 12
j_gene: TRBJ1-4
abundance: -
d_gene: -
CDR3nt: TGCGCCAGCAGCTCCGAGGGAGGTCCACTAAATTTT
CDR3aa: CASSSEGGPLNF

v_gene: TRBV2
len: 17
j_gene: TRBJ1-5
abundance: once
d_gene: TRBD1
CDR3nt: TGTGCCAGCACCGGACAGGGTGACGAATTAAACAATCAGCCCCAGCATTTT
CDR3aa: CASTGQGDELNNQPQHF

v_gene: TRBV20-1
len: 12
j_gene: TRBJ2-5
abundance: -
d_gene: -
CDR3nt: TGCAGTGCTAGTCGGGGTGGAGAGACCCAGTACTTC
CDR3aa: CSASRGGETQYF

v_gene: TRBV7-9
len: 13
j_gene: TRBJ1-4
abundance: -
d_gene: -
CDR3nt: TGTGCCAGCAGTCCTCCCTCTAATGAAAAACTGTTTTTT
CDR3aa: CASSPPSNEKLFF

v_gene: TRBV7-9
len: 13
j_gene: TRBJ1-4
abundance: -
d_gene: -
CDR3nt: TGTGCCAGCACCCCGGGGGAAGGTGAAAAACTGTTTTTT
CDR3aa: CASTPGEGEKLFF

v_gene: TRBV7-9
len: 16
j_gene: TRBJ2-3
abundance: -
d_gene: -
CDR3nt: TGTGCCAGCAGCTTAAGCACAGGTTATGGAACAGATACGCAGTATTTT
CDR3aa: CASSLSTGYGTDTQYF

v_gene: TRBV28
len: 17
j_gene: TRBJ1-4
abundance: few
d_gene: -
CDR3nt: TGTGCCAGCAGTTTCTCAGGGTTAGTGGATACTAATGAAAAACTGTTTTTT
CDR3aa: CASSFSGLVDTNEKLFF

v_gene: TRBV6-1
len: 13
j_gene: TRBJ2-3
abundance: -
d_gene: -
CDR3nt: TGTGCCAGCAGTGAGGAGGGGAGAGATACGCAGTATTTT
CDR3aa: CASSEEGRDTQYF

v_gene: TRBV7-9
len: 17
j_gene: TRBJ2-1
abundance: -
d_gene: -
CDR3nt: TGTGCCAGCAGCCCCTCGCGCGGGGGCCTCTATTACAATGAGCAGTTCTTC
CDR3aa: CASSPSRGGLYYNEQFF

v_gene: TRBV24-1
len: 15
j_gene: TRBJ1-1
abundance: -
d_gene: -
CDR3nt: TGTGCCACCAGAACTTCTCAGGGGAGGGACACTGAAGCTTTCTTT
CDR3aa: CATRTSQGRDTEAFF

v_gene: TRBV9
len: 15
j_gene: TRBJ2-7
abundance: -
d_gene: TRBD2
CDR3nt: TGTGCCAGCAGCGGATCTAGCGGGACCCCCTACGAGCAGTACTTC
CDR3aa: CASSGSSGTPYEQYF

v_gene: TRBV3-1/TRBV3-2
len: 16
j_gene: TRBJ1-2
abundance: -
d_gene: -
CDR3nt: TGTGCCAGCAGCCAAGCCCCCAGGGAAGGGGCCTATGGCTACACCTTC
CDR3aa: CASSQAPREGAYGYTF

v_gene: TRBV5-4
len: 14
j_gene: TRBJ2-1
abundance: -
d_gene: TRBD1
CDR3nt: TGTGCCAGCATCAGCGGACAGGGGTACAATGAGCAGTTCTTC
CDR3aa: CASISGQGYNEQFF

v_gene: TRBV24-1
len: 14
j_gene: TRBJ2-2
abundance: -
d_gene: -
CDR3nt: TGTGCCACCAGTGTTGGTCTAAACACCGGGGAGCTGTTTTTT
CDR3aa: CATSVGLNTGELFF

v_gene: TRBV9
len: 16
j_gene: TRBJ1-6
abundance: -
d_gene: TRBD1
CDR3nt: TGTGCCAGCAGCGCCAAGATAGGACAGGGAAATTCACCCCTCCACTTT
CDR3aa: CASSAKIGQGNSPLHF

v_gene: TRBV24-1
len: 14
j_gene: TRBJ2-1
abundance: -
d_gene: -
CDR3nt: TGTGCCACCAGTGATGGGACTTTCTACAATGAGCAGTTCTTC
CDR3aa: CATSDGTFYNEQFF

v_gene: TRBV28
len: 15
j_gene: TRBJ1-4
abundance: -
d_gene: -
CDR3nt: TGTGCCAGCAGTGTAGCCGGGACACTTAATGAAAAACTGTTTTTT
CDR3aa: CASSVAGTLNEKLFF

v_gene: TRBV18
len: 12
j_gene: TRBJ1-1
abundance: -
d_gene: -
CDR3nt: TGTGCCAGCTCACCTTCTGACACTGAAGCTTTCTTT
CDR3aa: CASSPSDTEAFF